The 28 T cell receptor beta chains below all came from one sample that was sequenced in a study of T cells after yellow fever vaccination (dated by TCRdb to about 2019). The treatment or condition label corresponds to: live attenuated yellow fever vaccine strain. To prepare the library, 5' RACE was applied. The instrument given in TCRdb is Illumina NovaSeq 6000. TCRdb trimmed the raw reads at Q25, called clones with MiXCR and kept productive beta chains. One record per CDR3 amino acid sequence lists the most common genes and DNA. Counted in this sample were roughly 170,000 distinct CDR3 sequences; about a tenth of them appeared once. The ten biggest clones cover around 33% of the sample. The sequencing used CD8+ T cells sorted from PBMCs, collected 45 days after the yellow fever booster vaccination. The receptors stem from a man younger than 30 who received the YFV17D yellow fever vaccine.

The chain employs TRBV6-5 and TRBJ1-2; D remains unclear. The CDR3 spans 13 residues. CDR1 and CDR2 (germline): MNHEY, SVGAGI. V was shortened by 2 bases and J by 1 base, with 5 bases between the two germline ends. In DNA, the CDR3 is TGTGCCAGCAGTTACGGGATTAACTATGGCTACACCTTC. This encodes CASSYGINYGYTF.

This clonotype was seen ten or more times. The rearrangement uses TRBV15 and TRBJ2-3; D not certain. The CDR3 loop spans 14 amino acids. CDR1 and CDR2 from the germline V gene are LNHNV and YYDKDF (reference sequence). V lost 2 bases, J lost 2 bases, and 8 bases lay in between. CDR3 in amino acids: CATSRPVPTDTQYF. For the CDR3, the DNA is TGTGCCACCAGCAGACCCGTCCCCACAGATACGCAGTATTTT.

The V and J genes are TRBV7-6 and TRBJ2-6; a possible D gene is TRBD2 (5 bases). The V end lost 5 bases, the J end lost 0 bases, and 5 bases lay between the germline ends. CDR3 size: 14 residues. CDR1 is SGHVS, CDR2 FNYEAQ, per germline. CDR3 sequence: CASSDYSGANVLTF. The CDR3 DNA is TGTGCCAGCAGCGACTACTCTGGGGCCAACGTCCTGACTTTC.

V and J are TRBV7-8 and TRBJ1-1; D ambiguous. This CDR3 comprises 13 residues. The V gene's germline CDR1 is SGHVS and CDR2 FQNEAQ. Trimming removed 3 bases at V and 4 bases at J, with 9 bases between. The CDR3 DNA reads TGTGCCAGCAGCTTTCGACCGATCACTGAAGCTTTCTTT. Its translation is CASSFRPITEAFF. Supplemented by reference TRBV7-8 and TRBJ1-1, the full variable domain reads GAGVSQSPRYKVAKRGQDVALRCDPISGHVSLFWYQQALGQGPEFLTYFQNEAQLDKSGLPSDRFFAERPEGSVSTLKIQRTQQEDSAVYLCASSFRPITEAFFGQGTRLTVV.

At least ten counts were recorded for this clonotype. V gene TRBV4-1 combines with J gene TRBJ2-7; weak D call: TRBD2 (5 bases). This CDR3 is built from 15 residues. V dropped 4 bases and J dropped 0 bases, with 13 bases sitting between them. Germline V gives CDR1 MGHRA, CDR2 YSYEKL. The CDR3 sequence: CASSLSGWSSYEQYF. The DNA of the CDR3 is TGCGCCAGCAGCCTGAGCGGCTGGAGCTCCTACGAGCAGTACTTC.

The chain is built from TRBV5-6 and TRBJ2-3; 12 bases fit TRBD2. Germline assignment: CDR1 SGHDT and CDR2 YYEEEE. V lost 3 bases and J lost 1; bases outside the gene matches: 6. This CDR3 contains 17 residues. The CDR3 here is CASSWRASGGGTDTQYF. As DNA, the CDR3 is TGTGCCAGCAGCTGGAGGGCTAGCGGGGGGGGCACAGATACGCAGTATTTT.

In its sample, this clonotype was seen many times. This chain joins TRBV4-3 and TRBJ2-3, with TRBD2 as a possible D gene (6 bases). V lost 0 bases to trimming and J lost 5 bases, with 12 bases between them. CDR3 length: 15 residues. In germline, CDR1 is LGHNA, CDR2 YSLEER. CDR3 nucleotides: TGCGCCAGCAGCCAAGATTCGGGGGACGGAGATACGCAGTATTTT. Translation: CASSQDSGDGDTQYF.

For the CDR3, the DNA is TGTGCCAGCAGACCCGACAGGGAGTACTATGGCTACACCTTC. Protein sequence: CASRPDREYYGYTF. The chain combines TRBV6-2 or TRBV6-3 with TRBJ1-2, with 7 nucleotides matching TRBD1. Germline V gene lookup returns CDR1 MNHEY and CDR2 SVGEGT. The CDR3 has 14 amino acids. The V segment lost 6 bases and the J segment 3 bases; nucleotides outside the gene matches: 7.

This clonotype has more than one count but fewer than ten. V and J are TRBV28 and TRBJ2-3; D not resolved. Germline values: CDR1 MDHEN, CDR2 SYDVKM. The CDR3 loop spans 16 amino acids. The V gene lost 6 bases and the J gene lost 2 bases, with 18 bases spanning the gap. The CDR3 sequence is CASRSALTSFTDTQYF. CDR3 DNA: TGTGCCAGCAGATCCGCGCTTACCTCTTTCACAGATACGCAGTATTTT. Filled out from reference TRBV28 and TRBJ2-3, the complete variable domain reads DVKVTQSSRYLVKRTGEKVFLECVQDMDHENMFWYRQDPGLGLRLIYFSYDVKMKEKGDIPEGYSVSREKKERFSLILESASTNQTSMYLCASRSALTSFTDTQYFGPGTRLTVL.

The gene calls are TRBV9 and TRBJ2-5, with 7 bases that match TRBD2. The CDR3 contains 14 residues. After removal of 0 bases from V and 4 bases from J, the junction contained 3 bases not matched to a gene. Germline V gives CDR1 SGDLS, CDR2 YYNGEE. The CDR3 DNA sequence: TGTGCCAGCAGCGTAGGCGGGGGTCCAGAGACCCAGTACTTC. Residues: CASSVGGGPETQYF.

The chain employs TRBV12-3 or TRBV12-4 and TRBJ2-3, with D possibly being TRBD1 (5 bases). The CDR3 is 15 amino acids. The ends were cut back, 2 bases at V and 0 bases at J, with 9 bases in the middle. The CDR3 is CASSLPRQSTDTQYF. The DNA of the CDR3 is TGTGCCAGCAGTTTACCCCGACAGAGCACAGATACGCAGTATTTT.

This chain links TRBV6-2 or TRBV6-3 with TRBJ1-3, with D unresolved. Looked up from germline, CDR1 is MNHEY and CDR2 is SVGEGT. V was cut by 7 bases and J by 3 bases, with 7 bases left in between. This CDR3 comprises 12 residues. The CDR3 protein is CASTRLGNTIYF. CDR3 nucleotides: TGTGCCAGCACCAGACTTGGAAACACCATATATTTT.

The chain is built from TRBV6-2 or TRBV6-3 and TRBJ2-7; D unclear. CDR3 length: 13 residues. The V end lost 5 bases, the J end lost 2 bases, and 10 bases lay between the germline ends. Germline loops: CDR1 MNHEY, CDR2 SVGEGT. The CDR3 loop is CASSLSLTYEQYV. The CDR3 DNA is TGTGCCAGCAGTCTGTCGTTAACCTACGAGCAGTACGTC.

The chain carries TRBV7-8 and TRBJ1-1; D is uncertain. The CDR3 is made up of 16 amino acids. Trimming removed 3 bases at V and 0 bases at J, with 14 bases between. Germline V lookup: CDR1 SGHVS, CDR2 FQNEAQ. In nucleotides, the CDR3 is TGTGCCAGCAGCTTGTCCTTGAGTCCGATGAACACTGAAGCTTTCTTT. Translated: CASSLSLSPMNTEAFF.

The chain employs TRBV7-9 and TRBJ2-7; 10 bases are shared with TRBD2. The CDR3 has 16 residues. The J segment lost 4 bases and the V segment lost 5 bases, leaving 11 bases of the junction unmatched. Germline V gene data show CDR1 as SEHNR and CDR2 as FQNEAQ (reference sequence). CDR3 residues: CASSPTPLAGEYEQYF. The CDR3 nucleotides read TGTGCCAGCAGCCCCACCCCTCTAGCGGGGGAGTACGAGCAGTACTTC.

The J gene is TRBJ2-7, the V gene TRBV12-3 or TRBV12-4; D uncertain. The CDR3 contains 12 residues. The V and J ends lost 6 bases and 5 bases respectively, with 11 bases between them. As DNA, the CDR3 is TGTGCCAGCAGCCCCCCGGGCGACGAGCAGTACTTC. This sequence encodes CASSPPGDEQYF.

This clonotype was counted at least ten times. V is TRBV6-2 or TRBV6-3 and J is TRBJ1-6; the D gene is possibly TRBD1 (5 bases). Trimming stripped 0 bases from V and 7 bases from J, with 16 bases between. CDR1 is MNHEY, CDR2 SVGEGT, per germline. There are 17 residues in the CDR3. The CDR3 protein is CASSYSIRGAGNSPLHF. The CDR3 DNA follows: TGTGCCAGCAGTTACTCGATTCGGGGAGCAGGGAATTCACCCCTCCACTTT.

This clonotype was seen only a few times. The chain carries TRBV12-3 or TRBV12-4 and TRBJ2-5, with D possibly being TRBD2 (6 bases). V was clipped by 7 bases and J by 5 bases, with 20 bases between them. CDR3 size: 15 residues. The CDR3 reads CASTGGTHVRETQYF. The CDR3 DNA follows: TGTGCCAGCACTGGCGGGACCCATGTACGGGAGACCCAGTACTTC.

This clonotype was counted only a few times. V gene TRBV7-8 combines with J gene TRBJ1-6, with D unclear. The germline V gene encodes CDR1 SGHVS and CDR2 FQNEAQ. Trimming stripped 5 bases from V and 6 bases from J, with 8 bases between. CDR3 length: 13 residues. The CDR3 here is CASSGDPNSPLHF. As DNA, the CDR3 is TGTGCCAGCAGCGGGGATCCTAATTCACCCCTCCACTTT.

The table lists this clonotype with many counts. J is TRBJ2-2 and V is TRBV7-9; TRBD2 is a possible D gene (6 bases). This CDR3 has 16 residues. Trimming cost V 6 bases and J 2 bases, with 16 bases left between them. Germline V gives CDR1 SEHNR, CDR2 FQNEAQ (reference sequence). CDR3 in DNA: TGTGCCAGCAGTGCCTGGGTCGGGGGAAACACCGGGGAGCTGTTTTTT. Residues: CASSAWVGGNTGELFF.

J is TRBJ2-1 and V is TRBV18; tentative D call: TRBD2 (5 bases). CDR1 and CDR2 (germline): KGHSH, LQKENI. Trimming stripped 4 bases from V and 4 bases from J, with 11 bases between. The CDR3 totals 14 residues. Written as DNA, the CDR3 is TGTGCCAGCTCACGGTCCGGGGAGTACAATGAGCAGTTCTTC. Its translation is CASSRSGEYNEQFF. The variable domain in full, with the rest retrieved from reference TRBV18 and TRBJ2-1, is NAGVMQNPRHLVRRRGQEARLRCSPMKGHSHVYWYRQLPEEGLKFMVYLQKENIIDESGMPKERFSAEFPKEGPSILRIQQVVRGDSAAYFCASSRSGEYNEQFFGPGTRLTVL.

This chain connects TRBV5-6 to TRBJ1-2; 7 positions match TRBD1. V gave up 5 bases and J gave up 2 bases; unmatched junction bases: 6. The V gene's germline CDR1 is SGHDT and CDR2 YYEEEE. The CDR3 has 14 residues. The CDR3 sequence is CASSKQGRNYGYTF. The CDR3 DNA is TGTGCCAGCAGTAAACAGGGGAGAAACTATGGCTACACCTTC.

The chain employs TRBV4-2 and TRBJ2-3, with D hard to call. With 1 base removed from V and 7 bases from J, the gap between germline ends came to 9 bases. The CDR3 totals 13 residues. The germline V gene has CDR1 LGHNA and CDR2 YNFKEQ. CDR3 in DNA: TGTGCCAGCAGCCAAGCCCGAGGTTATACGCAGTATTTT. Translating it yields CASSQARGYTQYF.

V gene TRBV7-9 combines with J gene TRBJ2-3; D is undetermined. Trimming took off 7 bases at V and 0 bases at J, with 8 bases between the two ends. CDR3 length equals 13 residues. Germline lookup yields CDR1 SEHNR and CDR2 FQNEAQ (reference sequence). Here the CDR3 reads CASTAVSTDTQYF. CDR3 nucleotide sequence: TGTGCCAGCACCGCCGTCAGCACAGATACGCAGTATTTT.

The gene calls are TRBV29-1 and TRBJ1-2; TRBD1 aligns across 7 bases. The CDR3 sequence is 14 residues long. Per germline, CDR1 SQVTM and CDR2 ANQGSEA. The V and J ends lost 1 base and 7 bases, in that order; junction bases with no gene match: 9. CDR3 in amino acids: CSVEGLDRLFGYTF. The CDR3 region has the DNA TGCAGCGTTGAAGGGTTGGACAGGCTGTTTGGCTACACCTTC.

This clonotype has more than one count but fewer than ten. At one end, the junction sequence differs from germline, possibly due to a read error. The chain has TRBV14 and TRBJ1-1; D not resolved. This CDR3 is built from 13 residues. Per germline, CDR1 SGHDN and CDR2 FVKESK. The CDR3 bases are TGTGCCAGCAGCCAAGTCCGGAACGCTGAAGCTTTCTTT. As protein: CASSQVRNAEAFF.

The chain recombines TRBV29-1 with TRBJ2-5; tentatively, D is TRBD1 or TRBD2 (6 bases each). The CDR3 runs 14 residues. The V and J ends lost 3 bases and 4 bases respectively, with 15 bases between them. Germline CDR1 and CDR2: SQVTM and ANQGSEA. CDR3 sequence reads: CSVDQGRRGETQYF. The DNA of the CDR3 is TGCAGCGTTGACCAGGGGAGGAGAGGAGAGACCCAGTACTTC.

The chain uses TRBV29-1 and TRBJ2-1; 9 nucleotides match TRBD1. Germline assignment: CDR1 SQVTM and CDR2 ANQGSEA. The V gene end was trimmed by 5 bases and the J gene end by 8 bases; junction bases not matched to a gene: 10. CDR3 size: 14 residues. CDR3 DNA sequence: TGCAGCGTTCCGCCCCGGGACAGGGAGGATGAGCAGTTCTTC. Encoded protein: CSVPPRDREDEQFF.